The 10 T cell receptor beta chains given below trace back to one sample, sequenced in a study of tumor-infiltrating lymphocytes in primary liver carcinoma. Out of unsorted whole blood came the blood RNA, and germline DNA was extracted as well. Constant-region priming of around 500 ng total RNA yielded TCR beta cDNA. Nested multiplex PCR, run for three rounds with slightly modified ARM-PCR, yielded TCR beta libraries. The first two PCR rounds used TRBV1-TRBV30 forward primers with a C-beta reverse primer, about 10 cycles each. TCRdb redid the calling of the multiplex PCR reads with MiXCR, one entry per CDR3 protein. The sample comprises nearly 200,000 distinct CDR3 sequences, less than 75% of which are singletons, and around 7.1% rests with the top ten. Sequencing used peripheral blood. The receptor source for this set is a woman in her sixties or seventies with primary liver carcinoma and hepatitis B virus infection.

This clonotype showed up many times. V and J are TRBV10-3 and TRBJ2-7; D perhaps matches TRBD2 (5 bases). This CDR3 has 14 amino acids. Germline assignment: CDR1 ENHRY and CDR2 SYGVKD. Trimming removed 2 bases from V and 3 bases from J, with 11 bases in between. The CDR3 reads CAISESGRSYEQYF. CDR3 sequence (DNA): TGTGCCATCAGTGAGAGCGGTCGAAGCTACGAGCAGTACTTC.

The chain uses TRBV19 and TRBJ2-2, with 10 bases fitting TRBD2. Germline CDR1 is LNHDA and CDR2 is SQIVND (reference sequence). V shed 7 bases, J shed 6 bases, and the junction held 11 bases outside the gene matches. CDR3 length equals 16 residues. The CDR3 sequence is CASTGLGLAGAGELFF. The CDR3 DNA is TGTGCCAGTACCGGGCTGGGGCTAGCGGGAGCCGGGGAGCTGTTTTTT.

This clonotype was found many times. The chain recombines TRBV13 with TRBJ2-4; no firm D call. V lost 2 bases and J 0 bases, leaving 5 bases between the germline ends. The CDR3 loop spans 14 amino acids. Germline CDR1 is PRHDT and CDR2 is FYEKMQ (reference sequence). The CDR3, as DNA: TGTGCCAGCAGCTTAAGGGTAGCCAAAAACATTCAGTACTTC. This translates into CASSLRVAKNIQYF.

The chain links TRBV5-8 to TRBJ2-1, with unresolved D. The CDR3 is made up of 16 amino acids. Trimming left V 1 base short and J 8 bases short, with 19 bases between. Germline-derived CDR1 and CDR2 are SGHTS and YDEGEE. The CDR3 DNA reads TGTGCCAGCAGCTTGACTATTATGGGAAGGCGGTATGAGCAGTTCTTC. Its translation is CASSLTIMGRRYEQFF.

Many counts were recorded for this clonotype. The chain recombines TRBV6-5 with TRBJ2-1; 8 bases match TRBD1. This CDR3 has 16 amino acids. Looked up from germline, CDR1 is MNHEY and CDR2 is SVGAGI. The V segment lost 2 bases and the J segment 4 bases; nucleotides outside the gene matches: 7. In DNA, the CDR3 is TGTGCCAGCAGTTACCCCGGACAGGGAGGATACAATGAGCAGTTCTTC. It yields the protein CASSYPGQGGYNEQFF.

Turning to this clonotype: This may be a read error: a much more frequent sequence differs by one nucleotide. The rearrangement uses TRBV14 and TRBJ2-1; TRBD2 is a possible D gene (6 bases). This CDR3 region has 17 residues. Germline CDR1 is SGHDN and CDR2 is FVKESK. Trimming removed 5 bases at V and 9 bases at J, with 26 bases between. For the CDR3, the DNA is TGTGCCAGCAGCGATCAACTAGCTAGCGAGAGGGCCCGTGAGCAGTTCTTC. Protein: CASSDQLASERAREQFF.

This clonotype has ten or more counts. This sequence joins TRBV11-1 and TRBJ2-2, with D uncertain. V gave up 1 base and J gave up 0 bases, with 12 bases separating them. The germline V gene has CDR1 SGHAT and CDR2 FQDESV (reference sequence). CDR3 length: 17 residues. The CDR3 nucleotides are TGTGCCAGCAGCTTAGAGGACCACCCGTCGAACACCGGGGAGCTGTTTTTT. Encoded protein: CASSLEDHPSNTGELFF.

Concerning this clonotype: Being one base from a much bigger clone, this may be a read error. This chain uses TRBV6-1 with TRBJ1-1; no clear D. The germline V gene has CDR1 MNHNS and CDR2 SASEGT. This CDR3 comprises 13 residues. Trimming took 10 bases from V and 1 from J, leaving 13 bases between them. The CDR3 sequence is CAITVQQNTEAFF. In DNA form, the CDR3 reads TGTGCCATCACCGTGCAGCAGAACACTGAAGCTTTCTTT.

Remarks on this clonotype: Given a much more abundant clone one base away, this may be a read error. The chain employs TRBV4-2 and TRBJ2-5; D might be TRBD2 (6 bases). This CDR3 is 16 amino acids long. Per germline, CDR1 LGHNA and CDR2 YNFKEQ. In DNA, the CDR3 is TGTGCCAACAGCCCCCGAGGAGGGCGGGCCCAAGAGACCCAGTACTTC. Amino acids: CANSPRGGRAQETQYF.

This clonotype was counted ten times or more. This chain connects TRBV12-5 to TRBJ1-4; D unclear. CDR1 LGHNT and CDR2 FRNRAP come from the germline V gene. Trimming removed 0 bases at V and 0 bases at J, with 14 bases between. This CDR3 contains 18 residues. This CDR3 reads CASGLVHLVGATNEKLFF. The CDR3 region has the DNA TGTGCTAGTGGTTTGGTACATCTCGTCGGTGCAACTAATGAAAAACTGTTTTTT.